A selection of T cell receptor beta chains follows, all from one sample in a study of T cell responses to AZD1222 COVID-19 vaccine. TCRdb's table, derived via immunoSEQ multiplex PCR, lists solely in-frame clones and lacks some. The table records approximately 76,000 clones, under 95% of them present only once. The source material was peripheral blood, sampled on day 0 of MenACWY control vaccination. These receptors were collected from an adult in good health. CDR3s include the opening cysteine and the closing phenylalanine or tryptophan. D genes are given only for firm matches. Only part of the rows carry a size: once, few, many, or a class if the clone is expanded.

- | TRBJ1-3 | - | TRBV7-6 | TGTGCCAGCAGCTTAGATTCGGCCTCTGGAAACACCATATATTTT | CASSLDSASGNTIYF
- | TRBJ1-5 | - | TRBV30 | TGTGCCTGGAGTTCAGGGTTAAGTCAGCCCCAGCATTTT | CAWSSGLSQPQHF
- | TRBJ1-3 | - | TRBV7-9 | TGTGCCAGCAGCTCCGGAAACACCATATATTTT | CASSSGNTIYF
- | TRBJ1-2 | - | TRBV5-4 | TGTGCCAGCAGCTCCCCTCGACCCATCTATGGCTACACCTTC | CASSSPRPIYGYTF
- | TRBJ1-2 | - | TRBV5-6 | TGTGCCAGCAGCCAAACCTCAGCGGGGGACTATGGCTACACCTTC | CASSQTSAGDYGYTF
- | TRBJ1-4 | - | TRBV28 | TGTGCCAGCAGGGGAGGGGAGAGGGCAACTAATGAAAAACTGTTTTTT | CASRGGERATNEKLFF
- | TRBJ1-4 | - | TRBV10-2 | TGCGCCAGCAGCCAGGCCCAGAAGAATGAAAAACTGTTTTTT | CASSQAQKNEKLFF
TRBD1 | TRBJ1-5 | - | TRBV28 | TGTGCCAGCATCCTGGCAGGGGGGGTTGCGCCCCAGCATTTT | CASILAGGVAPQHF
- | TRBJ1-2 | - | TRBV2 | TGTGCCAGCATTCTGCCGACAGAGGGATATGGCTACACCTTC | CASILPTEGYGYTF
- | TRBJ1-1 | - | TRBV29-1 | TGCAGCGTTCAAGGCGCTGAAGCTTTCTTT | CSVQGAEAFF
- | TRBJ1-6 | - | TRBV2 | TGTGCCAGCACCGGGCAGGGCAATTCACCCCTCCACTTT | CASTGQGNSPLHF
- | TRBJ2-7 | - | TRBV28 | TGTGCCAGCAGTTTGGCAGGGAGCTCCTACGAGCAGTACTTC | CASSLAGSSYEQYF
- | TRBJ2-1 | - | TRBV19 | TGTGCCAGTAGTACAGGATTGGACAATGAGCAGTTCTTC | CASSTGLDNEQFF
TRBD2 | TRBJ2-1 | - | TRBV10-2 | TGCGCCAGCAGCCTACTAGCGGGCTACAATGAGCAGTTCTTC | CASSLLAGYNEQFF
- | TRBJ1-6 | - | TRBV5-4 | TGTGCCAGCAGCGGTGGAGGCCACCGCCCCCTCCACTTT | CASSGGGHRPLHF
- | TRBJ2-5 | - | TRBV12-3/TRBV12-4 | TGTGCCAGCAGTTTCCAGGGTGGAGAGACCCAGTACTTC | CASSFQGGETQYF
- | TRBJ2-3 | - | TRBV21-1 | TGTGCCAGCACCTTTACCAGCGGGATAACGTGGGATACGCAGTATTTT | CASTFTSGITWDTQYF
- | TRBJ2-7 | - | TRBV18 | TGTGCCAGGGAGTTACCGGAAGGCGGGGAGCAGTACTTC | CARELPEGGEQYF
- | TRBJ2-1 | - | TRBV15 | TGTGCCACCAGCAGAGATCGCGCGACTGAGCAGTTCTTC | CATSRDRATEQFF
- | TRBJ2-7 | - | TRBV28 | TGTGCCAGCAGCACCTGGAGTGGGAATACCAACGAGCAGTACTTC | CASSTWSGNTNEQYF
- | TRBJ1-5 | - | TRBV5-6 | TGTGCCAGCAGCTCTCGGAATCAGCCCCAGCATTTT | CASSSRNQPQHF
TRBD1 | TRBJ1-3 | - | TRBV18 | TGTGCCAGCTCACCACGCGGACAGGGTGGATTCGCGAACACCATATATTTT | CASSPRGQGGFANTIYF
TRBD1 | TRBJ1-1 | - | TRBV29-1 | TGCAGCGTTGCGGACAGGGGCACTGAAGCTTTCTTT | CSVADRGTEAFF
- | TRBJ2-3 | - | TRBV15 | TGTGCCACCAGCAGAGCGGGCGGGGTGACAGATACGCAGTATTTT | CATSRAGGVTDTQYF
TRBD2 | TRBJ2-3 | - | TRBV9 | TGTGCCAGCAGCGTAGCGGGCGGCGGGAGAACAGATACGCAGTATTTT | CASSVAGGGRTDTQYF
- | TRBJ1-4 | - | TRBV11-2 | TGTGCCAGCAGCCTGAGGGGGGGCGATGAAAAACTGTTTTTT | CASSLRGGDEKLFF
- | TRBJ2-2 | - | TRBV7-9 | TGTGCCAGCAGCCCCGGGACCCGACACACCGGGGAGCTGTTTTTT | CASSPGTRHTGELFF
- | TRBJ2-3 | - | TRBV7-2 | TGTGCCAGCAGCTCCGGTGGGTCAGATACGCAGTATTTT | CASSSGGSDTQYF
- | TRBJ1-1 | - | TRBV5-1 | TGCGCCAGCAGCTACGGACAGTCTGAAGCTTTCTTT | CASSYGQSEAFF
TRBD1 | TRBJ1-2 | - | TRBV5-4 | TGTGCCAGCAGCTTGGCCAGACAGGGACTCTATGGCTACACCTTC | CASSLARQGLYGYTF
TRBD1 | TRBJ1-5 | - | TRBV5-6 | TGTGCCAGCAGCTTTGGACAGGGGGTCGGTCAGCCCCAGCATTTT | CASSFGQGVGQPQHF
TRBD2 | TRBJ2-5 | - | TRBV7-7 | TGTGCTAGCAGCACGAGATTAGCGGGAGGGCCGAGGAAGCAAGAGACCCAGTACTTC | CASSTRLAGGPRKQETQYF
- | TRBJ1-6 | - | TRBV25-1 | TGTGCCAGCAGATACACGGATTCACCCCTCCACTTT | CASRYTDSPLHF
TRBD1 | TRBJ1-2 | - | TRBV5-4 | TGTGCCAGCAGCTTCGGGACAGGGAACTATGGCTACACCTTC | CASSFGTGNYGYTF
TRBD2 | TRBJ2-3 | - | TRBV27 | TGTGCCAGCAGTTCCTTCCTAGCGGAGGGCACAGATACGCAGTATTTT | CASSSFLAEGTDTQYF
- | TRBJ1-4 | few | TRBV19 | TGTGCCAGTCCTGACAACGGCCATGAAAAACTGTTTTTT | CASPDNGHEKLFF
- | TRBJ1-1 | - | TRBV4-3 | TGCGCCAGCAGCCAAGAGGGGGCATGGGGAAACACTGAAGCTTTCTTT | CASSQEGAWGNTEAFF
- | TRBJ1-1 | - | TRBV6-5 | TGTGCCAGCAGTTACTCTGGGGGCGGCACTGAAGCTTTCTTT | CASSYSGGGTEAFF
- | TRBJ1-1 | - | TRBV7-2 | TGTGCCAGCAGCTTAGCGGGCAGACTAACTGAAGCTTTCTTT | CASSLAGRLTEAFF
TRBD2 | TRBJ2-1 | - | TRBV4-3 | TGCGCCAGCAGCCAAGAGGCCGCGGGAGGGCCTTACAATGAGCAGTTCTTC | CASSQEAAGGPYNEQFF
- | TRBJ2-7 | - | TRBV6-6 | TGTGCCAGCAGTTATACCCAAGGGGAGCAGTACTTC | CASSYTQGEQYF
- | TRBJ2-7 | few | TRBV6-2/TRBV6-3 | TGTGCCAGCAGTTACTTAGGCGGGGCCTACGAGCAGTACTTC | CASSYLGGAYEQYF
- | TRBJ2-7 | - | TRBV11-2 | TGTGCCAGCAGCTTTTGGTCCCCACTAACAGGGTCCCTCTCCTACGAGCAGTACTTC | CASSFWSPLTGSLSYEQYF
- | TRBJ1-1 | - | TRBV11-2 | TGTGCCAGCAGCTTAGACATCCGGGGCACTGAAGCTTTCTTT | CASSLDIRGTEAFF